This T cell receptor beta chain was observed in a study of T cell responses to AZD1222 COVID-19 vaccine. The V segment lost 3 bases and the J segment 0 bases; nucleotides outside the gene matches: 6. CDR1 is SGHTA and CDR2 is FQGNSA in the germline V gene. CDR3 length equals 19 residues. Sequencing was performed with immunoSEQ multiplex PCR; in TCRdb, only in-frame clones are kept and a portion is missing. The sample carries tens of thousands of clones, over 75% recorded once. The receptor was derived from an adult in good health. V usage is TRBV7-2 and J usage is TRBJ2-6, with 12 bases fitting TRBD2. The input for sequencing was peripheral blood, taken on day 0 of AZD1222 vaccination. The CDR3 DNA sequence: TGTGCCAGCAGCTTGCCCGAACTAGCGGGGGGCTCTGGGGCCAACGTCCTGACTTTC. Translation: CASSLPELAGGSGANVLTF. Combining the CDR3 with reference TRBV7-2 and TRBJ2-6 gives the whole variable domain GAGVSQSPSNKVTEKGKDVELRCDPISGHTALYWYRQSLGQGLEFLIYFQGNSAPDKSGLPSDRFSAERTGGSVSTLTIQRTQQEDSAVYLCASSLPELAGGSGANVLTFGAGSRLTVL.